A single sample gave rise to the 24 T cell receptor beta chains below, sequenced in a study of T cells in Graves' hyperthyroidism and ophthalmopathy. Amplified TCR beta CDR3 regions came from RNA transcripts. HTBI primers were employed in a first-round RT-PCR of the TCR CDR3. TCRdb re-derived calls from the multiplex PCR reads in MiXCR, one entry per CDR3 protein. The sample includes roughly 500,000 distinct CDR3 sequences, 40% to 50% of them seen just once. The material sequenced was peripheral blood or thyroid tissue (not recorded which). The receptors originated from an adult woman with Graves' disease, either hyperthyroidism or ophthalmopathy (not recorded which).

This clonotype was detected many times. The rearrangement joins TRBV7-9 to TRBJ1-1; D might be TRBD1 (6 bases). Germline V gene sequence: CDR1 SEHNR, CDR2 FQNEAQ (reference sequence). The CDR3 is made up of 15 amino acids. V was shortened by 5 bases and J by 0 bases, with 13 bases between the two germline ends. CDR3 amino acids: CASSLRTDMNTEAFF. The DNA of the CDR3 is TGTGCCAGCAGCCTAAGGACAGATATGAACACTGAAGCTTTCTTT. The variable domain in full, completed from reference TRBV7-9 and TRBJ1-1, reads DTGVSQNPRHKITKRGQNVTFRCDPISEHNRLYWYRQTLGQGPEFLTYFQNEAQLEKSRLLSDRFSAERPKGSFSTLEIQRTEQGDSAMYLCASSLRTDMNTEAFFGQGTRLTVV.

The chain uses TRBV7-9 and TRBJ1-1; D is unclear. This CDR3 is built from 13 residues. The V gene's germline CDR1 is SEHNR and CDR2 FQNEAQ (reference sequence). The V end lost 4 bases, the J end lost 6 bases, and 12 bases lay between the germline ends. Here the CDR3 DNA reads TGTGCCAGCAGCTCACAAACGGGAGCTGAAGCTTTCTTT. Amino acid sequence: CASSSQTGAEAFF.

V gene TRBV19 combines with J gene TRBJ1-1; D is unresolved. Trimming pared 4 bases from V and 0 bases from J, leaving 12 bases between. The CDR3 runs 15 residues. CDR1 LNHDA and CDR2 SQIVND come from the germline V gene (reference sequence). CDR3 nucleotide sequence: TGTGCCAGTAGTACAAACACGAACCTGAACACTGAAGCTTTCTTT. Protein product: CASSTNTNLNTEAFF.

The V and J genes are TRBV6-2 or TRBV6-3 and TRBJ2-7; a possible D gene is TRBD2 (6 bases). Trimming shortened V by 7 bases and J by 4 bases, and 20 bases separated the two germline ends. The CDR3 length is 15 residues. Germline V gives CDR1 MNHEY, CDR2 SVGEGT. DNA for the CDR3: TGTGCCAGCACCTGGGGACTCCCCCCCTCTTACGAGCAGTACTTC. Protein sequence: CASTWGLPPSYEQYF.

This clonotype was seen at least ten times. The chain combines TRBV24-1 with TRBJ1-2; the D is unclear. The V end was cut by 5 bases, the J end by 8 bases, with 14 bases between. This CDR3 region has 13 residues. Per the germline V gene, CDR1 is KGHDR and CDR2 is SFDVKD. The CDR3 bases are TGTGCCACCAGTGGCGTAGAGGGTCAAGGCTACACCTTC. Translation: CATSGVEGQGYTF.

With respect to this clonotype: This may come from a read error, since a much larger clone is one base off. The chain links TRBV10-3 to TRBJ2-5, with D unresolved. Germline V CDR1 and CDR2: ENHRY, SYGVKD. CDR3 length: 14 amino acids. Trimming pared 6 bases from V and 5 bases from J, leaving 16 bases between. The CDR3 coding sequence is TGTGCCATCAGCCCCACCCAAGGGCGGGAGACCCAGTACTTC. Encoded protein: CAISPTQGRETQYF.

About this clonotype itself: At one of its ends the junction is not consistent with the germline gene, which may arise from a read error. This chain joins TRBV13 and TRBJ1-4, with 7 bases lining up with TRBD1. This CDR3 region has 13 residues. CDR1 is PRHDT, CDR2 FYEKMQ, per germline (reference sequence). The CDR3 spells CATSSRQGGKLFF. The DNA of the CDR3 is TGTGCCACCAGCAGCCGACAGGGCGGAAAACTGTTTTTT.

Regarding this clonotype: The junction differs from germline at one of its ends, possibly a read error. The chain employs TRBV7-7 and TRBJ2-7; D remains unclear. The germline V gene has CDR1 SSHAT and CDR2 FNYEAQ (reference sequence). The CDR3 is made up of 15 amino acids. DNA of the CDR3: TGTGCTAGCAGCACCGCCCGGGCCCCAATCAACGAGCGGTACTTC. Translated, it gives CASSTARAPINERYF.

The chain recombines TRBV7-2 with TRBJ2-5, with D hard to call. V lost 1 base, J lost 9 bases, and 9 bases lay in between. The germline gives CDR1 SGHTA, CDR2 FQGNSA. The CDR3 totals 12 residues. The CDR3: CASSLVGQPQYF. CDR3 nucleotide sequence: TGTGCCAGCAGCTTAGTGGGCCAGCCCCAGTACTTC.

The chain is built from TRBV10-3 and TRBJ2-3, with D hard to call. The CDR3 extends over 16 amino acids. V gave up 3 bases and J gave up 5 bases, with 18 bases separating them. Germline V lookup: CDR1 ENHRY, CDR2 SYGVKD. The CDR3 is CAISEGSFLTGDTQYF. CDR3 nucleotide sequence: TGTGCCATCAGTGAAGGTAGTTTTTTGACGGGAGATACGCAGTATTTT.

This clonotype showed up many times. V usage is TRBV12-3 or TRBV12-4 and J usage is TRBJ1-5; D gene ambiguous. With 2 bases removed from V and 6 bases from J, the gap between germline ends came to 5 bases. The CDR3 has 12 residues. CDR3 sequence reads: CASSLFSQPQHF. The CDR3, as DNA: TGTGCCAGCAGTTTATTTTCTCAGCCCCAGCATTTT.

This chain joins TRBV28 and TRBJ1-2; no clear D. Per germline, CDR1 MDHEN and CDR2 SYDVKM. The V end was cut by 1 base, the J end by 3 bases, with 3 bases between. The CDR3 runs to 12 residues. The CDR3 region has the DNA TGTGCCAGCAGTTTATCGGACTATGGCTACACCTTC. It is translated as CASSLSDYGYTF.

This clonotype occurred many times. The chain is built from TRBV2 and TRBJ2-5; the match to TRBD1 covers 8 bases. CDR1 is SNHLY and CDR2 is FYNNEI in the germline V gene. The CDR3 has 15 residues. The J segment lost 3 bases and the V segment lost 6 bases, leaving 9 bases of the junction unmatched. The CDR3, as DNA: TGTGCCAGCAGGAGACAGGGGCGCGGAGAAGAGACCCAGTACTTC. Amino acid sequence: CASRRQGRGEETQYF.

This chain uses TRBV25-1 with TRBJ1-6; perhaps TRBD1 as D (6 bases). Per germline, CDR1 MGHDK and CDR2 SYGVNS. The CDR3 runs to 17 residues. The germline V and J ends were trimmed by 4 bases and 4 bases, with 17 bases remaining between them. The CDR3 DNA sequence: TGTGCCAGCAGTGCATCCTTGACAGGATTTTATAATTCACCCCTCCACTTT. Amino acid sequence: CASSASLTGFYNSPLHF.

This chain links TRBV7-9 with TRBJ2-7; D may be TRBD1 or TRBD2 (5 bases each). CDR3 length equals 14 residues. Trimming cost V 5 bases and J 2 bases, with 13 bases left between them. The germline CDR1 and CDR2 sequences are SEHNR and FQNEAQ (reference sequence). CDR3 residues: CASSHRDATYEQYF. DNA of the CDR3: TGTGCCAGCAGCCACCGGGACGCCACCTACGAGCAGTACTTC.

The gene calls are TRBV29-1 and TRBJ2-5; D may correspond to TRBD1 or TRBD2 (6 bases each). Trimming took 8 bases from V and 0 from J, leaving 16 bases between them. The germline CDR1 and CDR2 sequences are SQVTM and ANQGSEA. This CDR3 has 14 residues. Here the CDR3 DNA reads TGCAGCTTCCGGGGGCTTATGTACCAAGAGACCCAGTACTTC. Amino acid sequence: CSFRGLMYQETQYF.

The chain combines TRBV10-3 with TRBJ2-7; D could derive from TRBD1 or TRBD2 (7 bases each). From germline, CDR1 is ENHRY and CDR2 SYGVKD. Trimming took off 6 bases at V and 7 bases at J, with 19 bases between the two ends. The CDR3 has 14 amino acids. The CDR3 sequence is CAISAVDREGEQYF. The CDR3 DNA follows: TGTGCCATCAGCGCCGTAGACAGGGAGGGGGAGCAGTACTTC.

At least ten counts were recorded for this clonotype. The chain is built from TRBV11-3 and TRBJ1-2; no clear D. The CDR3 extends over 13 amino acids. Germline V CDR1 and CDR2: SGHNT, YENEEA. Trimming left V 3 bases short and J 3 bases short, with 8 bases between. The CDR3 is CASSFQVHYGYTF. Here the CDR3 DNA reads TGTGCCAGCAGCTTCCAGGTCCACTATGGCTACACCTTC.

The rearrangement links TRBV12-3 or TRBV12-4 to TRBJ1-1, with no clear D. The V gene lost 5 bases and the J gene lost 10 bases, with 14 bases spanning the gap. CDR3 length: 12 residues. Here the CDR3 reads CASSEGRERAFF. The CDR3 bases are TGTGCCAGCAGTGAAGGCCGGGAGCGAGCTTTCTTT.

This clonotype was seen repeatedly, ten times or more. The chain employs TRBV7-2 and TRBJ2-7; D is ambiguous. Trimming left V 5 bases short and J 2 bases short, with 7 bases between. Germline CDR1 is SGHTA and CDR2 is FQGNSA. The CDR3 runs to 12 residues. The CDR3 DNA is TGTGCCAGCAGCCAAGGAACCTACGAGCAGTACTTC. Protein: CASSQGTYEQYF.

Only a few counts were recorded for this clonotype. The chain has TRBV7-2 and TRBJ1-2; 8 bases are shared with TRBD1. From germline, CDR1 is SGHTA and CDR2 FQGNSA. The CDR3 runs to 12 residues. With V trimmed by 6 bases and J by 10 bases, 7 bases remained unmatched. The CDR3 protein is CASRPGTGPYTF. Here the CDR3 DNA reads TGTGCCAGCAGACCCGGGACAGGCCCCTACACCTTC. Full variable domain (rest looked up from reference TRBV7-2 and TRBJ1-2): GAGVSQSPSNKVTEKGKDVELRCDPISGHTALYWYRQSLGQGLEFLIYFQGNSAPDKSGLPSDRFSAERTGGSVSTLTIQRTQQEDSAVYLCASRPGTGPYTFGSGTRLTVV.

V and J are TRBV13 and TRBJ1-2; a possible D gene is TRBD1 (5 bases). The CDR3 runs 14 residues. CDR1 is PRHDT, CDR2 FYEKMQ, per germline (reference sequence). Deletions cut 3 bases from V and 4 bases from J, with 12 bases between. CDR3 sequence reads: CASSFWGSSYGYTF. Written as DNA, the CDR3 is TGTGCCAGCAGCTTTTGGGGGAGTTCCTATGGCTACACCTTC.

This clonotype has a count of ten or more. The CDR3 sequence: CAWSLTVYGYTF. In DNA, the CDR3 is TGTGCCTGGAGCCTGACAGTCTATGGCTACACCTTC. The chain carries TRBV30 and TRBJ1-2; tentative D call: TRBD1 (5 bases). Trimming pared 3 bases from V and 4 bases from J, leaving 9 bases between. The CDR3 runs to 12 residues. Germline CDR1 and CDR2: GTSNPN and SVGIG (reference sequence). Full variable domain (outside the CDR3, taken from reference TRBV30 and TRBJ1-2): SQTIHQWPATLVQPVGSPLSLECTVEGTSNPNLYWYRQAAGRGLQLLFYSVGIGQISSEVPQNLSASRPQDRQFILSSKKLLLSDSGFYLCAWSLTVYGYTFGSGTRLTVV.

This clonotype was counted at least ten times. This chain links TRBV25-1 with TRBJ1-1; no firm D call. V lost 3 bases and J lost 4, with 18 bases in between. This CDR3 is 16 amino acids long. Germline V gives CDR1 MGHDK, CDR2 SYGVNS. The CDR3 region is CASSDEDGNQGTEAFF. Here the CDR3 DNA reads TGTGCCAGCAGTGACGAGGACGGGAATCAAGGCACTGAAGCTTTCTTT.